This T cell receptor (beta chain) stems from a study of read filtering for tumor transcriptome and immune sequencing. Study details: Fewer than ten patients were R-ISS I, approximately 15 were R-ISS II, roughly 7 were R-ISS III.

Bone marrow was sampled from every patient at the time of active disease. Regarding the study as a whole: IR-seq and RNA-seq agreed better without single-read clonotypes.

This clonotype showed up many times. The antigen is not known. The V and J ends lost 0 bases and 2 bases respectively, with 11 bases between them. Looked up from germline, CDR1 is GTSNPN and CDR2 is SVGIG (reference sequence). This CDR3 has 15 residues. Molecular barcoded adaptors covering alpha/delta and beta/gamma chains were used on about 0.4 ug RNA. One entry per CDR3 protein, called by TCRdb with MiXCR from the reads. This table holds about 90,000 distinct CDR3 sequences, around an eighth found once. This sequence joins TRBV30 and TRBJ2-1; D gene ambiguous. What was sequenced was a population of CD138-negative cells sorted from bone marrow. The source is a donor at least 40 years old with multiple myeloma. The CDR3, as DNA: TGTGCCTGGAGTGTACGTGGGTGGGCCTACAATGAGCAGTTCTTC. Translation: CAWSVRGWAYNEQFF.